This T cell receptor beta chain was found in a study of blood T cell repertoires in COVID-19. Study context: Nucleic acid was either cDNA or gDNA, and it came from T cells, B-cell-depleted T cells, or PBMCs.

Sequencing was performed with immunoSEQ multiplex PCR; in TCRdb, only in-frame clones are kept and a portion is missing. The table lists 280,000 or so clones, over 75% of them singletons, with around 13% in the top ten. CDR1 and CDR2 (germline): SGHTA, FQGNSA. The CDR3 runs 12 residues. Trimming left V 5 bases short and J 0 bases short, with 3 bases between. Sequences were obtained from peripheral blood. The chain links TRBV7-2 to TRBJ2-3; D uncertain. The clonotype comes from an older woman with acute or convalescent COVID-19. The CDR3 reads CASSLSTDTQYF. The CDR3 DNA reads as TGTGCCAGCAGCCTGAGCACAGATACGCAGTATTTT. The entire variable domain, with the rest obtained from reference TRBV7-2 and TRBJ2-3, is as follows: GAGVSQSPSNKVTEKGKDVELRCDPISGHTALYWYRQSLGQGLEFLIYFQGNSAPDKSGLPSDRFSAERTGGSVSTLTIQRTQQEDSAVYLCASSLSTDTQYFGPGTRLTVL.